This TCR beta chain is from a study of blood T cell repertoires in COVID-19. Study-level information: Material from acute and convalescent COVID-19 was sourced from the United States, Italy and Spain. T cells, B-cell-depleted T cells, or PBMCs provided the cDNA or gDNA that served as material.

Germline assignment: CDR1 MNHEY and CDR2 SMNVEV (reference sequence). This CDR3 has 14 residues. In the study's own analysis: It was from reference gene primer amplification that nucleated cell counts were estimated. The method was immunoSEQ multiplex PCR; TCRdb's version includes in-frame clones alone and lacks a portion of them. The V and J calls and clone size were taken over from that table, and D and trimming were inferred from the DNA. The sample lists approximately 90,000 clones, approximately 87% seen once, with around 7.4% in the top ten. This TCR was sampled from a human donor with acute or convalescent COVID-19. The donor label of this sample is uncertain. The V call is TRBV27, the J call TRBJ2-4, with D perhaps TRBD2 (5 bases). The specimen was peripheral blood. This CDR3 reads CAPRGLLAKNIQYF. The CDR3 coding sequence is TGTGCTCCCCGCGGACTGTTAGCCAAAAACATTCAGTACTTC.